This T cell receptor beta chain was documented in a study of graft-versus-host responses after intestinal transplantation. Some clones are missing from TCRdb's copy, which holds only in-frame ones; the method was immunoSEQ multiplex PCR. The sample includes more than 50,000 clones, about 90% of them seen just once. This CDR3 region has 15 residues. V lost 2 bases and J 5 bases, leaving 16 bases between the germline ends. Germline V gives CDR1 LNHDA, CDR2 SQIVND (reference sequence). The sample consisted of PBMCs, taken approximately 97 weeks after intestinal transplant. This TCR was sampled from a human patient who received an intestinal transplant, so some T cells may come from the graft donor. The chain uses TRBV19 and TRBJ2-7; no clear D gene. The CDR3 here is CASSIYPPLGNEQYF. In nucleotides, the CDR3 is TGTGCCAGTAGTATATATCCACCCTTGGGCAACGAGCAGTACTTC.